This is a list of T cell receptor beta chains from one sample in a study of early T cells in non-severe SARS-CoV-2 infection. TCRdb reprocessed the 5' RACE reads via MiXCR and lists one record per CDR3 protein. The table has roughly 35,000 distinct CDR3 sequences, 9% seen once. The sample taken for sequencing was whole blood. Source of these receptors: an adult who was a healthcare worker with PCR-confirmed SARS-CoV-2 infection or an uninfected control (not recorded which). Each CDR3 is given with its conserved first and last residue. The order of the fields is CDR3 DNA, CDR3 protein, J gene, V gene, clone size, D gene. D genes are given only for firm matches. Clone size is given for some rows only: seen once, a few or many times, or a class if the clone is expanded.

CDR3 DNA: TGCAGTGCTAGAGACGGGGCCCCGGCGGGTGGCTACACCTTC; CDR3 protein: CSARDGAPAGGYTF; J gene: TRBJ1-2; V gene: TRBV20-1; clone size: many; D gene: .
CDR3 DNA: TGTGCCAGCACAGGCCGCGGGGGGCTAAGGGAAAAACTGTTTTTT; CDR3 protein: CASTGRGGLREKLFF; J gene: TRBJ1-4; V gene: TRBV19; clone size: .; D gene: .
CDR3 DNA: TGTGCCAGCAGTTGGGGCACAGGGGTGAATTCACCCCTCCACTTT; CDR3 protein: CASSWGTGVNSPLHF; J gene: TRBJ1-6; V gene: TRBV4-2; clone size: .; D gene: TRBD1
CDR3 DNA: TGTGCCAGCAGCCGCATCGGGACCCATGACGAAAAACTGTTTTTT; CDR3 protein: CASSRIGTHDEKLFF; J gene: TRBJ1-4; V gene: TRBV4-2; clone size: .; D gene: .
CDR3 DNA: TGTGCCAGCAGTACACAGGGGGCGGACACTGAAGCTTTCTTT; CDR3 protein: CASSTQGADTEAFF; J gene: TRBJ1-1; V gene: TRBV6-1; clone size: many; D gene: TRBD1
CDR3 DNA: TGTGCTAGTGGGCCGACAGGAGGAAATCAGCCCCAGCATTTT; CDR3 protein: CASGPTGGNQPQHF; J gene: TRBJ1-5; V gene: TRBV12-5; clone size: .; D gene: .
CDR3 DNA: TGCAGCGTGGGGAAAGGAGGCTACGAGCAGTACTTC; CDR3 protein: CSVGKGGYEQYF; J gene: TRBJ2-7; V gene: TRBV29-1; clone size: .; D gene: .
CDR3 DNA: TGTGCCAGCAGCAACCTCGATTCATTGACCCAGCATTTT; CDR3 protein: CASSNLDSLTQHF; J gene: TRBJ1-5; V gene: TRBV7-9; clone size: medium-sized; D gene: .
CDR3 DNA: TGTGCCAGCAGCCCAGAGGTGGCTGGGGCCAACGTCCTGACTTTC; CDR3 protein: CASSPEVAGANVLTF; J gene: TRBJ2-6; V gene: TRBV7-2; clone size: many; D gene: .
CDR3 DNA: TGTGCCAGCTCCCCGAGGGAGTCTAGCAATCAGCCCCAGCATTTT; CDR3 protein: CASSPRESSNQPQHF; J gene: TRBJ1-5; V gene: TRBV18; clone size: many; D gene: .
CDR3 DNA: TGTGCCACAACAGGGGAATCTGGAAACACCATATATTTT; CDR3 protein: CATTGESGNTIYF; J gene: TRBJ1-3; V gene: TRBV2; clone size: few; D gene: TRBD1
CDR3 DNA: TGTGCCAGCAGCTTGGCCGTCGGGGCCGGACGGGAAGCTTTCTTT; CDR3 protein: CASSLAVGAGREAFF; J gene: TRBJ1-1; V gene: TRBV7-8; clone size: few; D gene: .
CDR3 DNA: TGTGCCATCAGCGCGGGACAGGGATGGCAGTACTTC; CDR3 protein: CAISAGQGWQYF; J gene: TRBJ2-7; V gene: TRBV10-3; clone size: .; D gene: TRBD1
CDR3 DNA: TGTGCCAGCAGCGAAAGGGTAGAAGAAAAACTGTTTTTT; CDR3 protein: CASSERVEEKLFF; J gene: TRBJ1-4; V gene: TRBV3-1; clone size: many; D gene: .
CDR3 DNA: TGCAGCGTTGATCGACAGGGAAGCGGCTACACCTTC; CDR3 protein: CSVDRQGSGYTF; J gene: TRBJ1-2; V gene: TRBV29-1; clone size: once; D gene: TRBD1
CDR3 DNA: TGTGCCAGCAGCTATGAAAGGGGTGGCAATCAGCCCCAGCATTTT; CDR3 protein: CASSYERGGNQPQHF; J gene: TRBJ1-5; V gene: TRBV7-6; clone size: many; D gene: .
CDR3 DNA: TGTGCCAGCCCGGACCCCTCTGGGGGTGAGCAGTTCTTC; CDR3 protein: CASPDPSGGEQFF; J gene: TRBJ2-1; V gene: TRBV6-1; clone size: few; D gene: .
CDR3 DNA: TGTGCCAGCAGTTACTGGGCAGGTCTTAACTATGGCTACACCTTC; CDR3 protein: CASSYWAGLNYGYTF; J gene: TRBJ1-2; V gene: TRBV6-5; clone size: many; D gene: .
CDR3 DNA: TGTGCCAGCAGTTTACGTTGGGGGAAGGATGAAAAACTGTTTTTT; CDR3 protein: CASSLRWGKDEKLFF; J gene: TRBJ1-4; V gene: TRBV28; clone size: .; D gene: .
CDR3 DNA: TGTGCCATCGGGAGGACAGGACCTCTTTCCTACGAGCAGTACTTC; CDR3 protein: CAIGRTGPLSYEQYF; J gene: TRBJ2-7; V gene: TRBV10-3; clone size: many; D gene: .
CDR3 DNA: TGTGCCAGCAGCATCCCGGGGGATACGCAGTATTTT; CDR3 protein: CASSIPGDTQYF; J gene: TRBJ2-3; V gene: TRBV7-3; clone size: medium-sized; D gene: .
CDR3 DNA: TGTGCCAGCAGCTTAGAACAGGCGAGCTATGGCTACACCTTC; CDR3 protein: CASSLEQASYGYTF; J gene: TRBJ1-2; V gene: TRBV7-2; clone size: many; D gene: .
CDR3 DNA: TGTGCCATCAGTGAGTCGTTAGGTCAGGACCTCCACTTT; CDR3 protein: CAISESLGQDLHF; J gene: TRBJ1-6; V gene: TRBV10-3; clone size: many; D gene: .
CDR3 DNA: TGTGCCAGCAGTCAGACCAATGAGCAGTTCTTC; CDR3 protein: CASSQTNEQFF; J gene: TRBJ2-1; V gene: TRBV12-3/TRBV12-4; clone size: many; D gene: .
CDR3 DNA: TGCGCCAGCAGCCAAGGGGTAAGGGGAAACACTGAAGCTTTCTTT; CDR3 protein: CASSQGVRGNTEAFF; J gene: TRBJ1-1; V gene: TRBV4-3; clone size: few; D gene: .
CDR3 DNA: TGCGCCAGCAGCCAAGAGTCAACAGGGGTTTATGGCTACACCTTC; CDR3 protein: CASSQESTGVYGYTF; J gene: TRBJ1-2; V gene: TRBV4-3; clone size: many; D gene: TRBD1
CDR3 DNA: TGTGCCAGTAGTGCCAGAGATACGCAGTATTTT; CDR3 protein: CASSARDTQYF; J gene: TRBJ2-3; V gene: TRBV19; clone size: .; D gene: .
CDR3 DNA: TGTGCCAGCAGTGATAGCCAGGGGTTGAATCAGCCCCAGCATTTT; CDR3 protein: CASSDSQGLNQPQHF; J gene: TRBJ1-5; V gene: TRBV6-6; clone size: .; D gene: .
CDR3 DNA: TGTGCCACCAGCAGCCGGGACAGGGTCGACGAGCAGTACTTC; CDR3 protein: CATSSRDRVDEQYF; J gene: TRBJ2-7; V gene: TRBV15; clone size: many; D gene: TRBD1
CDR3 DNA: TGCGCCAGCAGTGAGACAAACACTGAAGCTTTCTTT; CDR3 protein: CASSETNTEAFF; J gene: TRBJ1-1; V gene: TRBV10-2; clone size: .; D gene: .
CDR3 DNA: TGTGCCAGCAGCTTAGGATTAGAAACCAGGGGTAACTATGGCTACACCTTC; CDR3 protein: CASSLGLETRGNYGYTF; J gene: TRBJ1-2; V gene: TRBV7-2; clone size: many; D gene: .
CDR3 DNA: TGTGCCAGCAGCTTGACTGACGCTGGAAACACCATATATTTT; CDR3 protein: CASSLTDAGNTIYF; J gene: TRBJ1-3; V gene: TRBV7-8; clone size: many; D gene: .
CDR3 DNA: TGCAGTGCCCCGGACGGGCCTGCGCCCCTCCACTTT; CDR3 protein: CSAPDGPAPLHF; J gene: TRBJ1-6; V gene: TRBV20-1; clone size: many; D gene: .
CDR3 DNA: TGTGCCAGCAGCCTCGAACCCCCCATCGATACGCAGTATTTT; CDR3 protein: CASSLEPPIDTQYF; J gene: TRBJ2-3; V gene: TRBV9; clone size: many; D gene: .
CDR3 DNA: TGTGCCAGCAGCTTTGGGGCTAGCAATCAGCCCCAGCATTTT; CDR3 protein: CASSFGASNQPQHF; J gene: TRBJ1-5; V gene: TRBV7-9; clone size: few; D gene: .
CDR3 DNA: TGTGCCAGCAGCTTGGGGGCATACACCGGGGAGCTGTTTTTT; CDR3 protein: CASSLGAYTGELFF; J gene: TRBJ2-2; V gene: TRBV7-2; clone size: few; D gene: .
CDR3 DNA: TGTGCCAGCGGTGGGACACCACATGAAGCTTTCTTT; CDR3 protein: CASGGTPHEAFF; J gene: TRBJ1-1; V gene: TRBV6-1; clone size: .; D gene: .
CDR3 DNA: TGTGCCAGCAGTTTGAACAGGGGTCATAATTCACCCCTCCACTTT; CDR3 protein: CASSLNRGHNSPLHF; J gene: TRBJ1-6; V gene: TRBV27; clone size: .; D gene: TRBD1
CDR3 DNA: TGTGCCAGCAGCGTAGAAGGGGTCTCCCAGCCCCAGCATTTT; CDR3 protein: CASSVEGVSQPQHF; J gene: TRBJ1-5; V gene: TRBV9; clone size: many; D gene: .
CDR3 DNA: TGCAGCGTGGGGAGGGGGGCCTACGAGCAGTACTTC; CDR3 protein: CSVGRGAYEQYF; J gene: TRBJ2-7; V gene: TRBV29-1; clone size: .; D gene: .
CDR3 DNA: TGTGCCAGCAGTTTATCCGGACTTATCACTGAAGCTTTCTTT; CDR3 protein: CASSLSGLITEAFF; J gene: TRBJ1-1; V gene: TRBV27; clone size: many; D gene: .
CDR3 DNA: TGCAGTGCTAGGTTAGGGACAGGGGCCTCCTATAATTCACCCCTCCACTTT; CDR3 protein: CSARLGTGASYNSPLHF; J gene: TRBJ1-6; V gene: TRBV20-1; clone size: many; D gene: TRBD1
CDR3 DNA: TGCAGCGTTGCTGCCCGGGGAGCTGGGCGTGAGCAGTTCTTC; CDR3 protein: CSVAARGAGREQFF; J gene: TRBJ2-1; V gene: TRBV29-1; clone size: many; D gene: .
CDR3 DNA: TGTGCCAGCAGTTACCTTCGCGGGGGGGGCACAGATACGCAGTATTTT; CDR3 protein: CASSYLRGGGTDTQYF; J gene: TRBJ2-3; V gene: TRBV6-5; clone size: few; D gene: TRBD2
CDR3 DNA: TGCAGCGTTGCTCCCGGGGCTGGGAATGAGCAGTTCTTC; CDR3 protein: CSVAPGAGNEQFF; J gene: TRBJ2-1; V gene: TRBV29-1; clone size: many; D gene: .
CDR3 DNA: TGTGCCAGCAGTTTATCTGGGGCAGGGGGCATCTATGGCTACACCTTC; CDR3 protein: CASSLSGAGGIYGYTF; J gene: TRBJ1-2; V gene: TRBV27; clone size: .; D gene: TRBD1
CDR3 DNA: TGTGCCAGCAGCCTCGGGACATCTAGCTCCTACGAGCAGTACTTC; CDR3 protein: CASSLGTSSSYEQYF; J gene: TRBJ2-7; V gene: TRBV3-1; clone size: many; D gene: .
CDR3 DNA: TGTGCCAGCAGCATGGGGGACAGGAGCCAGGGGACCCAGTACTTC; CDR3 protein: CASSMGDRSQGTQYF; J gene: TRBJ2-5; V gene: TRBV5-4; clone size: few; D gene: TRBD1